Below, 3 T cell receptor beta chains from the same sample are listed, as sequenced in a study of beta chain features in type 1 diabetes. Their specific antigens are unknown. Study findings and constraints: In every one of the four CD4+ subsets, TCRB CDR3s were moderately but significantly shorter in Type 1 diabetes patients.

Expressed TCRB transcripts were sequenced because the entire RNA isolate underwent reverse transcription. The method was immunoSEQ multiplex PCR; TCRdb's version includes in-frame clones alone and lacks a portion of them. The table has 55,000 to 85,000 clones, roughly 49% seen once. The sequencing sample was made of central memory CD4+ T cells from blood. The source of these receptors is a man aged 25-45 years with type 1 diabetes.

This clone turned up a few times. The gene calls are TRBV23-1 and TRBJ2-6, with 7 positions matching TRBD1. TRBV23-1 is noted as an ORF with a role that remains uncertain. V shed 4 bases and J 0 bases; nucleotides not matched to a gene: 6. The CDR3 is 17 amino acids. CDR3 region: CASSPPGQHSGANVLTF. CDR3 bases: TGCGCCAGCAGTCCCCCGGGACAGCACTCTGGGGCCAACGTCCTGACTTTC.

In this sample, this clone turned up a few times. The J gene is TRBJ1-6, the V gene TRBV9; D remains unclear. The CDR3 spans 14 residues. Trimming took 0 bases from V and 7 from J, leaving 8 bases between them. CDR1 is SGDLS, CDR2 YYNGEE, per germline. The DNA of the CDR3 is TGTGCCAGCAGCGTAGTAGATTCGAATTCACCCCTCCACTTT. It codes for CASSVVDSNSPLHF. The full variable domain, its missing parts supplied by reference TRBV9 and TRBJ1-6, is DSGVTQTPKHLITATGQRVTLRCSPRSGDLSVYWYQQSLDQGLQFLIQYYNGEERAKGNILERFSAQQFPDLHSELNLSSLELGDSALYFCASSVVDSNSPLHFGNGTRLTVT.

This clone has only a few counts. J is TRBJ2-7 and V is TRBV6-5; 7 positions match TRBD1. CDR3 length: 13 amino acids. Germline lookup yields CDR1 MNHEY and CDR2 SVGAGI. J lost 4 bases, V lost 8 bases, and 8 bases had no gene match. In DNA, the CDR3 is TGTGCCAGCGCTACAGGGGACGGGTACGAGCAGTACTTC. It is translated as CASATGDGYEQYF.